What follows describes a single T cell receptor beta chain. This CDR3 is 16 amino acids long. The junction had 15 bases not matched to a gene; V was cut back by 7 bases and J by 5 bases. Germline CDR1 MDHEN, CDR2 SYDVKM. The sample is drawn from a study of T cell changes during pregnancy in multiple sclerosis. Data came from immunoSEQ multiplex PCR; TCRdb stores just in-frame clones and leaves some out. Of about 77,000 clones in the sample, 75% to 90% are singletons; the top ten hold about 1.9%. The sequence was obtained from a female donor with multiple sclerosis, enrolled in a pregnancy study. The chain is built from TRBV28 and TRBJ2-5; the match to TRBD2 covers 8 bases. Sequencing used peripheral blood, obtained before pregnancy. CDR3 in DNA: TGTGCCAGCACCCGGACCGCGGGGGGAGGGTGGGAGACCCAGTACTTC. It encodes CASTRTAGGGWETQYF.